This TCR beta chain originates from a study of untreated major depressive disorder. Study-level points and caveats: Sequencing showed nonsignificant TRBV25-01 and TRBV02-01 differences matching flow cytometry. Depressed patients' CD4+ T cells carried increased TRBV05-01 (Vbeta 5.1) usage versus control CD4+ T cells.

Each depressed patient was pairwise matched to a non-depressed control for sex, age, current smoking status and body mass index. No psychiatric drugs, including antidepressants, for at least 8 weeks beforehand. CD4+ T cell purity was typically approximately 95%. Per the germline V gene, CDR1 is SEHNR and CDR2 is FQNEAQ (reference sequence). The CDR3 is 14 residues long. V was shortened by 0 bases and J by 2 bases, with 8 bases between the two germline ends. Method: immunoSEQ multiplex PCR; TCRdb's copy keeps in-frame clones and lacks some. The sample records about 19,000 clones, more than 90% being singletons. Concerning this clone itself: The antigen remains unidentified.

The chain has TRBV7-9 and TRBJ2-7; D remains ambiguous. Sequenced: CD4+ T cells from PBMCs. This receptor was taken from a woman between 35 and 50 years old with major depressive disorder. The CDR3 nucleotides are TGTGCCAGCAGCTTAGCGCACGGTACCTACGAGCAGTACTTC. Translated: CASSLAHGTYEQYF.